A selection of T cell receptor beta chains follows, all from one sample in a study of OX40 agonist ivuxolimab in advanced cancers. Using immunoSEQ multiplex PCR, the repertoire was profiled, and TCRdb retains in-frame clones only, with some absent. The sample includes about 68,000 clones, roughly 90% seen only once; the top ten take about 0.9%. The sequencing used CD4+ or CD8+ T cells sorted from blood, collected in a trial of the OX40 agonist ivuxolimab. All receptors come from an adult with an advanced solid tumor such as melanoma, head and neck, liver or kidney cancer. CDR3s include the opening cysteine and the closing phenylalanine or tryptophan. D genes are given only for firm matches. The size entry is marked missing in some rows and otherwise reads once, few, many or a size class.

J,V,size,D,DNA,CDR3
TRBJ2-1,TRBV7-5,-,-,TGTGCCAGAAGCTGCTATATGACAGCCGACCATGAGCAGTTCTTC,CARSCYMTADHEQFF
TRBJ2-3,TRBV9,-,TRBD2,TGTGCCAGCAGCGACGTACTGACTAGCGGGAGGAGAGATACGCAGTATTTT,CASSDVLTSGRRDTQYF
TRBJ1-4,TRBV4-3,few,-,TGCGCCAGCAGCCCTAACCTCGGGCACGGGGAAAAACTGTTTTTT,CASSPNLGHGEKLFF
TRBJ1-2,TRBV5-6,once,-,TGTGCCAGCAGCTCAGACAGCTATGGCTACACCTTC,CASSSDSYGYTF
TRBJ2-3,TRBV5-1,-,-,TGCGCCAGCAGCTTGGCGGGTCTACCATGGGATACGCAGTATTTT,CASSLAGLPWDTQYF
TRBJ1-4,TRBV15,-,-,TGTGCCACCAGCAGAGAATACGTTGGGAGAGCAACTAATGAAAAACTGTTTTTT,CATSREYVGRATNEKLFF
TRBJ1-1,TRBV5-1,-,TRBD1,TGCGCCAGCAGCTTGAGGGGACAGTCGAACACTGAAGCTTTCTTT,CASSLRGQSNTEAFF
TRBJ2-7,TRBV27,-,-,TGTGCCAGCAAGGGGGGAAGCGAGCAGTACTTC,CASKGGSEQYF
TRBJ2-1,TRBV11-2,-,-,TGTGCCAGCAGCTTAAATCACGTTCAGGAACAGTTCTTC,CASSLNHVQEQFF
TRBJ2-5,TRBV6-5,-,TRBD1,TGTGCCAGCAGGAAACAGGGGTTGATCAAAGAGACCCAGTACTTC,CASRKQGLIKETQYF
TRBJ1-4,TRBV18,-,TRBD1,TGTGCCAGCTCCCTAGGACAGGGAGAGAGTGAAAAACTGTTTTTT,CASSLGQGESEKLFF
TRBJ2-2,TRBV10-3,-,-,TGTGCCATCAGTGAAGGGAACTACGCGAACACCGGGGAGCTGTTTTTT,CAISEGNYANTGELFF
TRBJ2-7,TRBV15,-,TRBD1,TGTGCCACCAGCGGGGACAGGGGGCGGGCGGACGAGCAGTACTTC,CATSGDRGRADEQYF
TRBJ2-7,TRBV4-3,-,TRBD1,TGCGCCAGCAGCCTAGATTCAGGGGGCCAGCAGTACTTC,CASSLDSGGQQYF
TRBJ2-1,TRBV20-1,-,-,TGCAGTGCTACCCCAGACAGGACGCAGTTCTTC,CSATPDRTQFF
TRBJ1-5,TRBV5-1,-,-,TGCGCCAGCAGCTTGGGGACGGTAGGCAATCAGCCCCAGCATTTT,CASSLGTVGNQPQHF
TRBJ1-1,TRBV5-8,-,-,TGTGCCAGCAGTCGCTTTAGAGAACGGGCTCCAGGGAGATCCGAAGCTTTCTTT,CASSRFRERAPGRSEAFF
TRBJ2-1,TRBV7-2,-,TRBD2,TGTGCCAGCAGCTTAGGTGGTAGCGGGAGCAATGAGCAGTTCTTC,CASSLGGSGSNEQFF
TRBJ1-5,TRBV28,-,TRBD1,TGTGCCAGCAGTCCCCGACAGGGGGATCAGCCCCAGCATTTT,CASSPRQGDQPQHF
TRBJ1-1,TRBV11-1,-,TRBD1,TGTGCCAGCAGACTCCCGGGACAGGGATTGAACACTGAAGCTTTCTTT,CASRLPGQGLNTEAFF
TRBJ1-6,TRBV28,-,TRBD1,TGTGCCAGCAGACCGGGACAGTATAATTCACCCCTCCACTTT,CASRPGQYNSPLHF
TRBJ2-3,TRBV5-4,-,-,TGTGCCAGCAGCCCCGCAGTCGGGAGTCGGAGGGATACGCAGTATTTT,CASSPAVGSRRDTQYF
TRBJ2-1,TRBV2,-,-,TGTGCCAGCAGTGAAATAGGTTACTACAATGAGCAGTTCTTC,CASSEIGYYNEQFF
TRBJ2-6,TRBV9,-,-,TGTGCCAGCAGCGCGAAGCTACAGACGCCCGGGGCCAACGTCCTGACTTTC,CASSAKLQTPGANVLTF
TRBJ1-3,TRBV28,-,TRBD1,TGTGCCAGCAGGAAACAGGGGATAAGTTCCGGAAACACCATATATTTT,CASRKQGISSGNTIYF
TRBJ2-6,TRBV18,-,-,TGTGCCAGCTCACCAACGGGCTCTGGGGCCAACGTCCTGACTTTC,CASSPTGSGANVLTF
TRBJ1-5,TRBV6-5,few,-,TGTGCCAGCAAAATACAGGAGAATAGCAATCAGCCCCAGCATTTT,CASKIQENSNQPQHF
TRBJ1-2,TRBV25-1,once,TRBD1,TGTGCCAGCAGTAACACAGGGGTGGGCGGCTACACCTTC,CASSNTGVGGYTF
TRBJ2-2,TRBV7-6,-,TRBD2,TGTGCCAGCAGCTTATTGGCTAGCGGGGGCCGGGAACTTTACACCGGGGAGCTGTTTTTT,CASSLLASGGRELYTGELFF
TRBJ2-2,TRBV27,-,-,TGTGCCAGCAGTTTATCACCAGGGGTCAGGCACGGGGAGCTGTTTTTT,CASSLSPGVRHGELFF
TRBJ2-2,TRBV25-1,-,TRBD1,TGTGCCAGCAGCGTGACAGGGGCGCGGACCGGGGAGCTGTTTTTT,CASSVTGARTGELFF
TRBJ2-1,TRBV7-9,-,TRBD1,TGTGCCAGCAGCTTAATTGGCGGGACAGGGGTTGAGGGTGTCTTC,CASSLIGGTGVEGVF
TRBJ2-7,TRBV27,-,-,TGTGCCAGCCTCGATTGGAGGCAGGCAACCTACGAGCAGTACTTC,CASLDWRQATYEQYF
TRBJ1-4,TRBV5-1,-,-,TGCGCCAGCAGCCCAAACGGCGGCAGGGGAGGCGAAAAACTGTTTTTT,CASSPNGGRGGEKLFF
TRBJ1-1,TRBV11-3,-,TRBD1,TGTGCCAGCAGCTTAGGAGACAGGGAGCGCACTGAAGCTTTCTTT,CASSLGDRERTEAFF
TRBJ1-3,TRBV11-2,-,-,TGTGCCAGCAGCTATCAGGGGAACTCTGGAAACACCATATATTTT,CASSYQGNSGNTIYF
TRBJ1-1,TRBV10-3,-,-,TGTGCCATCAGTGAGTCTTCCGGGCGGGGGACTGAAGCTTTCTTT,CAISESSGRGTEAFF
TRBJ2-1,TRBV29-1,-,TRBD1,TGCAGCGCACGGACAGGGGGGGCCTACAATGAGCAGTTCTTC,CSARTGGAYNEQFF
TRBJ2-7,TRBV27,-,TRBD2,TGTGCCAGCAGGGGGGTCCCTAGCGGACTCTACGAGCAGTACTTC,CASRGVPSGLYEQYF
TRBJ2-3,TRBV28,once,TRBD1,TGTGCCAGCAGTGCCCTTAAAGGGTCCACAGGGGGAAAGGGGACAGATACGCAGTATTTT,CASSALKGSTGGKGTDTQYF
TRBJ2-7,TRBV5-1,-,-,TGCGCCAGCAGCTTGGCGGGCGGAACGAAATACGAGCAGTACTTC,CASSLAGGTKYEQYF
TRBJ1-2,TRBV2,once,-,TGTGCCAGCAGTGACAGCTCCCTAAGAGACTACACCTTC,CASSDSSLRDYTF
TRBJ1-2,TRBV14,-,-,TGTGCCAGCAGCCTGTTAACAGGGAACTATGGCTACACCTTC,CASSLLTGNYGYTF
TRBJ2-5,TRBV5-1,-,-,TGCGCCAGCAGCTTGGTTCCGGGGCTGGAGACCCAGTACTTC,CASSLVPGLETQYF
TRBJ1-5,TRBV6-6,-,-,TGTGCCAGCGATGTGAATGGCAATCAGCCCCAGCATTTT,CASDVNGNQPQHF
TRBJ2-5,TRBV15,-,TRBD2,TGTGCCACCAGCGCCGGGACTAGCGCACACCAAGAGACCCAGTACTTC,CATSAGTSAHQETQYF
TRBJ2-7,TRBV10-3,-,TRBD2,TGTGCCATCAGGCAACGGGGACTAGCGGATACCTACGAGCAGTACTTC,CAIRQRGLADTYEQYF
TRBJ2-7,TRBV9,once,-,TGTGCCAGCAGCCTAGACAATTCCTACGAGCAGTACTTC,CASSLDNSYEQYF